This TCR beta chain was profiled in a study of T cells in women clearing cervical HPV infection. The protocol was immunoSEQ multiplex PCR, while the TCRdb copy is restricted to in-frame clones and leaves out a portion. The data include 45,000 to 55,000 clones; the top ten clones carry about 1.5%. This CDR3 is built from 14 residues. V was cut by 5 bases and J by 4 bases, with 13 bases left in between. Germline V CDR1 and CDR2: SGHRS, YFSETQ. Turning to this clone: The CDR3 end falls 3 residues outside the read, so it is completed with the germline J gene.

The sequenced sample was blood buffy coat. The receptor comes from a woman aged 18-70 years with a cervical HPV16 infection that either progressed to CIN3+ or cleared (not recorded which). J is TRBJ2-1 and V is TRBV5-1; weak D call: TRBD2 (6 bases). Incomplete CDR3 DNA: TGCGCCAGCAGGGAGGGGCCAGGTTACAATGAG. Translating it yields CASREGPGYNE. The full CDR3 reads CASREGPGYNEQFF.